Included here is one T cell receptor beta chain sequence, with context. The antigen is undetermined. This specimen comes from a study of T cell responses to AZD1222 COVID-19 vaccine. Study-level findings and limits: The study reported that nearly half of spike-specific TCRs target unmutated variant regions.

Germline V gene sequence: CDR1 MNHEY, CDR2 SMNVEV (reference sequence). The ends were cut back, 10 bases at V and 0 bases at J, with 18 bases in the middle. The CDR3 sequence is 15 residues long. Here immunoSEQ multiplex PCR was the method, and the copy in TCRdb shows in-frame clones only, minus some. The sample shows around 120,000 clones, 88% of them seen only once. The chain joins TRBV27 to TRBJ1-2; D uncertain. The sequencing used peripheral blood, collected 28 days after the second AZD1222 dose. The clonotype was recovered from an adult who received the AZD1222 COVID-19 vaccine. CDR3: CATRAGFGANYGYTF. CDR3 sequence (DNA): TGTGCCACCAGAGCGGGCTTCGGCGCTAACTATGGCTACACCTTC.